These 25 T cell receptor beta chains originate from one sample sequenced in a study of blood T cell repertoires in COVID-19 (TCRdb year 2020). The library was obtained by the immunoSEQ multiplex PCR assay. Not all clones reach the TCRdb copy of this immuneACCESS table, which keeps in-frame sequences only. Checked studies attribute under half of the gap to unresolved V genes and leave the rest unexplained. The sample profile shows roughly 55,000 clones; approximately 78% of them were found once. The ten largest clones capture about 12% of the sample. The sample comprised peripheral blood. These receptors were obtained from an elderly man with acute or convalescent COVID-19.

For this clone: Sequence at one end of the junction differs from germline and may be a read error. DNA for the CDR3: TGTGCCAGCAGTGATGAGGTCAGGGTGGTTTTT. Its protein product is CASSDEVRVVF. The chain uses TRBV6-1 and TRBJ1-4; tentative D call: TRBD1 (5 bases). The CDR3 extends over 11 amino acids. CDR1 is MNHNS, CDR2 SASEGT, per germline.

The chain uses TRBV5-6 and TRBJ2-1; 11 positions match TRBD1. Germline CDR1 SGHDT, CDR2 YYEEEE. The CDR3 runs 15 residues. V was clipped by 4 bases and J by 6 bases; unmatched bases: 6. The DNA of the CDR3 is TGTGCCAGCAGCCGACCGGGACAGGGGGTCAATGAGCAGTTCTTC. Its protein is CASSRPGQGVNEQFF.

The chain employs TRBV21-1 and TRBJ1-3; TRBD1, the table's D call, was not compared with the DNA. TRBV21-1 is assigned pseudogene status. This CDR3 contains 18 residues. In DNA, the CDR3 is TGTGCCAGCAGCTCAGAGCTAGACAGGGGGCGCAGAGGTAACACCATATATTTT. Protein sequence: CASSSELDRGRRGNTIYF.

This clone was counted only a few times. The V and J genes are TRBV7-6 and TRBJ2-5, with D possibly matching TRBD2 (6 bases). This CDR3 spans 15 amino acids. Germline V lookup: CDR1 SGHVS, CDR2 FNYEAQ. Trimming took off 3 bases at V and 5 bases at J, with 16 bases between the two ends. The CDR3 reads CASSFTPGDGETQYF. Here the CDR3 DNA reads TGTGCCAGCAGCTTTACTCCGGGAGACGGGGAGACCCAGTACTTC.

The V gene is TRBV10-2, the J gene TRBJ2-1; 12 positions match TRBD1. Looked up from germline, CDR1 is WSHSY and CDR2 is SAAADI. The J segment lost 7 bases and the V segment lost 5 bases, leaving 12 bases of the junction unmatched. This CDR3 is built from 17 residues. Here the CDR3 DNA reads TGCGCCAGCAGTCGCACCCTACCGGGACAGGGGGCAAATGAGCAGTTCTTC. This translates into CASSRTLPGQGANEQFF.

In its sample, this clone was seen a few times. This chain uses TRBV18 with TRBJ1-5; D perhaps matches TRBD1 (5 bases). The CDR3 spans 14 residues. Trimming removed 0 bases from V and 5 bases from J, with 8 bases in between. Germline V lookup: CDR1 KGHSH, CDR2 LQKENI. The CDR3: CASSPPWGDQPQHF. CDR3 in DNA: TGTGCCAGCTCACCACCGTGGGGGGATCAGCCCCAGCATTTT.

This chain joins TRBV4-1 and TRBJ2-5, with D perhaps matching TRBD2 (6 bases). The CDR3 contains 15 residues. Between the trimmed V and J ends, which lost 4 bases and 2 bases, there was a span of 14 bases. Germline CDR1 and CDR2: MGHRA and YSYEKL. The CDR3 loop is CASSPGGQGQETQYF. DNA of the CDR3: TGCGCCAGCAGCCCAGGAGGGCAGGGTCAAGAGACCCAGTACTTC.

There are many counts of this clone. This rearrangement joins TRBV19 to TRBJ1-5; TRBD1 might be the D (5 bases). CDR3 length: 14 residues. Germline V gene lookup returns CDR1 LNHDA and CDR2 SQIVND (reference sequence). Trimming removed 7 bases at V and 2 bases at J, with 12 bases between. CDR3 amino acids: CASKERGGNQPQHF. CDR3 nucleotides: TGTGCCAGTAAGGAGCGGGGCGGCAATCAGCCCCAGCATTTT.

CDR3 nucleotides: TGTGCCAGCAGCTTACGACTAGCGGGGGGCCTAGATACGCAGTATTTT. Residues: CASSLRLAGGLDTQYF. The rearrangement links TRBV5-4 to TRBJ2-3, with 13 bases aligning to TRBD2. CDR1 SGHNT and CDR2 YYREEE come from the germline V gene (reference sequence). The CDR3 is 16 amino acids. Losses at the gene ends were 2 bases for V and 5 bases for J; bases not matched to a gene: 5.

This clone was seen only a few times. The CDR3 DNA reads as TGTGCCAGCAGCTTAGCCCCGGGACAGGGTACCGGGGCCAACGTCCTGACTTTC. As protein: CASSLAPGQGTGANVLTF. The V and J genes are TRBV7-7 and TRBJ2-6; TRBD1 matches at 9 bases. Losses at the gene ends were 0 bases for V and 4 bases for J; bases not matched to a gene: 7. There are 18 residues in the CDR3. Germline CDR1 reads SSHAT; CDR2 reads FNYEAQ (reference sequence).

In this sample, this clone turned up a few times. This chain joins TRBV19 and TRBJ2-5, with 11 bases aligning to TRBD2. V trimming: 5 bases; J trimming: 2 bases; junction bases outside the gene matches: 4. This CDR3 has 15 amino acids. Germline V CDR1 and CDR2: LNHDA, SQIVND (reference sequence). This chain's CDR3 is CASSPLAGDQETQYF. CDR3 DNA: TGTGCCAGTAGTCCACTAGCGGGAGATCAAGAGACCCAGTACTTC.

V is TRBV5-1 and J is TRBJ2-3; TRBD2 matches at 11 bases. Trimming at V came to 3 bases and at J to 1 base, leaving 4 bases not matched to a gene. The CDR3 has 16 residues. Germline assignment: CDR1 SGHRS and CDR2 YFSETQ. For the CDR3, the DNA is TGCGCCAGCAGCTCGGGACTAGCGGTCCGCACAGATACGCAGTATTTT. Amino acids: CASSSGLAVRTDTQYF.

This chain's CDR3 is CASSPLTENTEAFF. The CDR3 DNA follows: TGTGCCAGCTCACCGCTCACAGAGAACACTGAAGCTTTCTTT. The chain recombines TRBV18 with TRBJ1-1; D unclear. The germline gives CDR1 KGHSH, CDR2 LQKENI. V lost 3 bases and J lost 1, with 9 bases in between. This CDR3 is 14 amino acids long. The full variable domain, in which reference TRBV18 and TRBJ1-1 provide the parts outside the CDR3, is NAGVMQNPRHLVRRRGQEARLRCSPMKGHSHVYWYRQLPEEGLKFMVYLQKENIIDESGMPKERFSAEFPKEGPSILRIQQVVRGDSAAYFCASSPLTENTEAFFGQGTRLTVV.

CDR3 nucleotide sequence: TGTGCCAGCAGGTTCGACTTCAATTCACCCCTCCACTTT. Amino acid sequence: CASRFDFNSPLHF. The V and J genes are TRBV6-5 and TRBJ1-6, with D hard to call. Germline V gene sequence: CDR1 MNHEY, CDR2 SVGAGI. V shed 6 bases and J shed 7 bases, with 10 bases lying between them. The CDR3 length is 13 residues.

The CDR3 spells CASSSSVSYEQYF. The CDR3 coding sequence is TGCGCCAGCAGCTCTTCCGTCTCCTACGAGCAGTACTTC. The chain employs TRBV5-1 and TRBJ2-7; D uncertain. In germline, CDR1 is SGHRS, CDR2 YFSETQ. The CDR3 is 13 amino acids. Between the trimmed V and J ends, which lost 3 bases and 0 bases, there was a span of 7 bases.

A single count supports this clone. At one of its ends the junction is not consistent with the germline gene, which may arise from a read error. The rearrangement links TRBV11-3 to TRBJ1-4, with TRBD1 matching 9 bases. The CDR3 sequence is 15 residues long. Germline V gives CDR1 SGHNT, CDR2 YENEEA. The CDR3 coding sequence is TGTGCCAGCAGCTCGGGACAGGGAGGCTCGAAAAAGCTGTTTTTT. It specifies CASSSGQGGSKKLFF.

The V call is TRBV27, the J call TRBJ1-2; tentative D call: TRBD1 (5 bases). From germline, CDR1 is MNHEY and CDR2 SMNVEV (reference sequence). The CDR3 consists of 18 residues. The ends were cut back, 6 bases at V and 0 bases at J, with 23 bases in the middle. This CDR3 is CASSPYGGYGRANYGYTF. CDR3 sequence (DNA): TGTGCCAGCAGCCCATACGGGGGGTATGGCCGGGCTAACTATGGCTACACCTTC.

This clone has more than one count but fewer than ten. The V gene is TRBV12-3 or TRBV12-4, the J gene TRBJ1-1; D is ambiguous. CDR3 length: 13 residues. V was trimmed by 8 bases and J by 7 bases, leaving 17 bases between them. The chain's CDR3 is CASGLYSVGEAFF. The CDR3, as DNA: TGTGCCAGCGGGCTTTACTCGGTGGGTGAAGCTTTCTTT.

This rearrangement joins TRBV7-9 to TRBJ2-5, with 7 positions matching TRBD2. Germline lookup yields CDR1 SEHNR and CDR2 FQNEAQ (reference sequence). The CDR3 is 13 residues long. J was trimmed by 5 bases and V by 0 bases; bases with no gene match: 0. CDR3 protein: CASSLAGGETQYF. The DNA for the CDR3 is TGTGCCAGCAGCTTAGCGGGGGGGGAGACCCAGTACTTC. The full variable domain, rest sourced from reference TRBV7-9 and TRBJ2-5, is DTGVSQNPRHKITKRGQNVTFRCDPISEHNRLYWYRQTLGQGPEFLTYFQNEAQLEKSRLLSDRFSAERPKGSFSTLEIQRTEQGDSAMYLCASSLAGGETQYFGPGTRLLVL.

For the CDR3, the DNA is TGTGCCAGCAGTCCGGGACTAGCGGGGGGACAAGAGACCCAGTACTTC. Translated: CASSPGLAGGQETQYF. The rearrangement uses TRBV2 and TRBJ2-5; TRBD2 agrees at 15 bases. The germline gives CDR1 SNHLY, CDR2 FYNNEI. V dropped 5 bases and J dropped 2; count of bases not matched to a gene: 3. The CDR3 totals 16 residues.

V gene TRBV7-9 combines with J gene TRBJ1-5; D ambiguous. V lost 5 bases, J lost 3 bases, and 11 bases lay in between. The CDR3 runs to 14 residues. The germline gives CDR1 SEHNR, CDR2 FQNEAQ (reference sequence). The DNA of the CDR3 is TGTGCCAGCAGCGTGACGGGGATCAATCAGCCCCAGCATTTT. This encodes CASSVTGINQPQHF.

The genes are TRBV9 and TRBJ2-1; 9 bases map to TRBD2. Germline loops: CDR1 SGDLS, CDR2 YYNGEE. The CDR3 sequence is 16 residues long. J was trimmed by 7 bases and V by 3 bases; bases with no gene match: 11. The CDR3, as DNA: TGTGCCAGCAGCGCCCCGTTAGCGGGAGCTAATAATGAGCAGTTCTTC. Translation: CASSAPLAGANNEQFF.

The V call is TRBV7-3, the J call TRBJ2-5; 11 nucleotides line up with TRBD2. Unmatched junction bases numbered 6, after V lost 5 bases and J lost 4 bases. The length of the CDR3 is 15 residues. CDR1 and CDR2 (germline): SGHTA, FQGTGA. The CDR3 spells CASSRLAGGLETQYF. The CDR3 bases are TGTGCCAGCAGCAGGCTAGCGGGAGGTTTAGAGACCCAGTACTTC.

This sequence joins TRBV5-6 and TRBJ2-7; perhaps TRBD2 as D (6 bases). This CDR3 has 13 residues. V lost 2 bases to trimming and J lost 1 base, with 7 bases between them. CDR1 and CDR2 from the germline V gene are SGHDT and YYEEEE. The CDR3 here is CASSFAGSYEQYF. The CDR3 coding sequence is TGTGCCAGCAGCTTCGCGGGGTCCTACGAGCAGTACTTC.

The CDR3 loop reads CASSPVSDEQYF. The DNA for the CDR3 is TGTGCCAGCAGCCCCGTTTCGGACGAGCAGTACTTC. The chain joins TRBV7-9 to TRBJ2-7, with D unresolved. Germline V gene sequence: CDR1 SEHNR, CDR2 FQNEAQ (reference sequence). V lost 5 bases, J lost 5 bases, and 10 bases lay in between. This CDR3 has 12 residues.